The 22 T cell receptor beta chains below come from one sample, sequenced in a study of T cells in Graves' hyperthyroidism and ophthalmopathy. Template material for amplifying TCR beta CDR3 regions consisted of RNA transcripts. RT-PCR in the first round (using the HTBI primer set) targeted the TCR CDR3. TCRdb independently ran MiXCR on the multiplex PCR reads; one entry per CDR3 protein. The repertoire includes approximately 720,000 distinct CDR3 sequences, around 20% of them detected once, and about a sixth sits in the top ten. The sample consisted of blood. These receptors originate from a woman aged 45-65 years with Graves' hyperthyroidism that later progressed to Graves' ophthalmopathy.

The chain couples TRBV12-5 to TRBJ1-5; D is uncertain. CDR3 length equals 14 residues. V lost 2 bases and J lost 2, with 7 bases in between. CDR1 and CDR2 from the germline V gene are LGHNT and FRNRAP. CDR3 region: CASGLSTRNQPQHF. CDR3 in DNA: TGTGCTAGTGGTTTGTCGACCCGCAATCAGCCCCAGCATTTT.

The V call is TRBV20-1, the J call TRBJ2-5, with TRBD2 matching over 8 bases. CDR1 DFQATT and CDR2 SNEGSKA come from the germline V gene (reference sequence). The CDR3 spans 15 residues. Trimming cost V 0 bases and J 5 bases; bases outside gene matches: 8. The CDR3 DNA is TGCAGTGCTAGAGAGGTCGGGGGGGCCGGGGAGACCCAGTACTTC. Translation gives CSAREVGGAGETQYF.

The chain carries TRBV4-1 and TRBJ1-4, with 7 bases lining up with TRBD1. CDR3 size: 15 residues. The trim removed 3 bases at V and 4 bases at J, leaving 5 bases unmatched. CDR1 and CDR2 from the germline V gene are MGHRA and YSYEKL. The CDR3 nucleotides read TGCGCCAGCAGCCAGGGGACAGAACGTAATGAAAAACTGTTTTTT. This sequence encodes CASSQGTERNEKLFF.

This clonotype was recorded at least ten times. In nucleotides, the CDR3 is TGTGCCTGGAAACAGGGGGAAAATTCACCCCTCCACTTT. Translation: CAWKQGENSPLHF. The chain has TRBV30 and TRBJ1-6, with TRBD1 matching over 8 bases. CDR3 length: 13 residues. Germline lookup yields CDR1 GTSNPN and CDR2 SVGIG (reference sequence). V dropped 4 bases and J dropped 7; count of bases not matched to a gene: 3.

This clonotype was picked up a small number of times. The rearrangement links TRBV28 to TRBJ2-7; D possibly corresponds to TRBD1 (5 bases). CDR1 and CDR2 (germline): MDHEN, SYDVKM. The length of the CDR3 is 13 residues. V was shortened by 2 bases and J by 5 bases, with 10 bases between the two germline ends. The CDR3 is CASSLSRVHEQYF. CDR3 DNA: TGTGCCAGCAGTTTAAGCAGGGTCCACGAGCAGTACTTC.

The table lists this clonotype with a few counts. This chain links TRBV9 with TRBJ1-1; unclear D gene. This CDR3 has 14 residues. Looked up from germline, CDR1 is SGDLS and CDR2 is YYNGEE. Trimming left V 0 bases short and J 1 base short, with 7 bases between. CDR3 sequence (DNA): TGTGCCAGCAGCGTAGGTGGGCAGAACACTGAAGCTTTCTTT. As protein: CASSVGGQNTEAFF.

As for this clonotype: A much larger clonotype is one base distant, so this may be a read error. This CDR3 is missing its conserved last phenylalanine or tryptophan, likely due to a read error. The rearrangement links TRBV12-3 or TRBV12-4 to TRBJ2-7; 10 nucleotides align to TRBD2. V lost 5 bases, J lost 6 bases, and 7 bases stayed unmatched. The CDR3 length is 14 residues. CDR3 sequence reads: CASSRERGGPEQYL. DNA of the CDR3: TGTGCCAGCAGTAGAGAGCGGGGGGGCCCCGAGCAGTACCTC.

The V gene is TRBV25-1, the J gene TRBJ1-5, with unresolved D. With 1 base removed from V and 3 bases from J, the gap between germline ends came to 7 bases. Germline V CDR1 and CDR2: MGHDK, SYGVNS. This CDR3 contains 14 residues. CDR3 in amino acids: CASSELRDNQPQHF. CDR3 DNA sequence: TGTGCCAGCAGTGAATTAAGGGACAATCAGCCCCAGCATTTT.

This clonotype has a handful of counts. This may arise from a read error, as a much more abundant clone is one base away. No conserved phenylalanine or tryptophan ends this CDR3, so it is likely a read error. The DNA for the CDR3 is TGTGCCAGCGGGACGGACTATGGCTACACCCTC. It encodes CASGTDYGYTL. The V call is TRBV11-2, the J call TRBJ1-2; TRBD1 is a possible D gene (5 bases). Looked up from germline, CDR1 is SGHAT and CDR2 is FQNNGV. The CDR3 extends over 11 amino acids. Trimming stripped 8 bases from V and 3 bases from J, with 7 bases between.

This clonotype was detected ten times or more. The rearrangement joins TRBV20-1 to TRBJ2-5; D is ambiguous. CDR1 is DFQATT, CDR2 SNEGSKA, per germline (reference sequence). With 6 bases removed from V and 2 bases from J, the gap between germline ends came to 13 bases. The CDR3 spans 13 residues. CDR3 in amino acids: CSARTYRQETQYF. The DNA of the CDR3 is TGCAGTGCAAGGACGTATCGGCAAGAGACCCAGTACTTC.

In its sample, this clonotype was seen a few times. This chain uses TRBV15 with TRBJ2-5; the D call may be TRBD1 or TRBD2 (5 bases each). CDR3 length: 17 amino acids. Germline-derived CDR1 and CDR2 are LNHNV and YYDKDF (reference sequence). V was shortened by 4 bases and J by 2 bases, with 20 bases between the two germline ends. The CDR3 region has the DNA TGTGCCACCAGCATCTCTAGCCGGGGACGTTATCAAGAGACCCAGTACTTC. Translating gives CATSISSRGRYQETQYF.

V is TRBV6-4 and J is TRBJ1-2, with TRBD1 identical over 9 bases. The germline V gene encodes CDR1 MRHNA and CDR2 SNTAGT. This CDR3 region has 14 residues. V shed 2 bases and J 6 bases; nucleotides not matched to a gene: 4. As DNA, the CDR3 is TGTGCCAGCAGTGACATGGGACAGGGCCATGGCTACACCTTC. It specifies CASSDMGQGHGYTF.

This clonotype appeared many times. The V and J genes are TRBV20-1 and TRBJ2-1; D is uncertain. The germline CDR1 and CDR2 sequences are DFQATT and SNEGSKA (reference sequence). The ends were cut back, 2 bases at V and 5 bases at J, with 1 base in the middle. This CDR3 region has 10 residues. The CDR3 here is CSARNNEQFF. As DNA, the CDR3 is TGCAGTGCTAGAAACAATGAGCAGTTCTTC.

The rearrangement joins TRBV7-8 to TRBJ1-1, with D maybe TRBD1 (5 bases). The CDR3 has 15 residues. V lost 5 bases and J lost 3, with 16 bases in between. The germline V gene encodes CDR1 SGHVS and CDR2 FQNEAQ. The CDR3 is CASSVEGRLDTEAFF. The CDR3 DNA reads as TGTGCCAGCAGCGTAGAGGGACGGCTGGACACTGAAGCTTTCTTT.

This clonotype was seen a few times. The gene calls are TRBV25-1 and TRBJ1-6; 9 bases are a match to TRBD1. With 6 bases clipped from V and 9 bases from J, the junction kept 9 bases outside the gene matches. This CDR3 comprises 15 residues. CDR1 is MGHDK and CDR2 is SYGVNS in the germline V gene. The CDR3 bases are TGTGCCAGCAGCATCGGGGGACAGGGCGCTTCACCCCTCCACTTT. Translation: CASSIGGQGASPLHF.

This clonotype was found many times. This sequence joins TRBV18 and TRBJ1-2, with D hard to call. Germline CDR1 reads KGHSH; CDR2 reads LQKENI. The V and J ends lost 6 bases and 7 bases respectively, with 12 bases between them. The CDR3 consists of 12 residues. The CDR3 DNA reads as TGTGCCAGCTCTGCAGGCTCGTCTGGCTACACCTTC. Translated: CASSAGSSGYTF.

V usage is TRBV19 and J usage is TRBJ1-1, with TRBD1 identical over 9 bases. Trimming at V came to 7 bases and at J to 5 bases, leaving 8 bases not matched to a gene. The CDR3 is 14 residues long. Germline V gene sequence: CDR1 LNHDA, CDR2 SQIVND (reference sequence). The CDR3 here is CASTGQGRRTEAFF. The CDR3 DNA reads as TGTGCCAGTACCGGACAGGGGCGTCGAACTGAAGCTTTCTTT.

In this sample, this clonotype turned up a few times. The chain is built from TRBV27 and TRBJ1-6; D remains unclear. CDR1 and CDR2 from the germline V gene are MNHEY and SMNVEV (reference sequence). This CDR3 is 15 amino acids long. V gave up 10 bases and J gave up 0 bases, with 13 bases separating them. CDR3 sequence: CATSGFSSYNSPLHF. In DNA form, the CDR3 reads TGTGCCACCTCTGGGTTCAGCTCCTATAATTCACCCCTCCACTTT.

As concerns this clonotype: One base away lies a much larger clone, so this may be a sequencing read error. V gene TRBV4-1 combines with J gene TRBJ1-4; D is uncertain. Germline CDR1 is MGHRA and CDR2 is YSYEKL. V lost 4 bases to trimming and J lost 8 bases, with 8 bases between them. The length of the CDR3 is 12 residues. The CDR3 reads CASSRAREKLFF. In DNA form, the CDR3 reads TGCGCCAGCAGCCGAGCACGAGAAAAACTGTTTTTT.

This clonotype has just one count. V gene TRBV29-1 combines with J gene TRBJ2-4; D gene ambiguous. Germline CDR1 reads SQVTM; CDR2 reads ANQGSEA. V dropped 5 bases and J dropped 6 bases, with 11 bases sitting between them. The CDR3 sequence is 12 residues long. CDR3 coding DNA: TGCAGCGTTTCGAAGGGTAGAAACATTCAGTACTTC. Its protein is CSVSKGRNIQYF.

The genes are TRBV6-1 and TRBJ2-7; no definite D call. The V gene's germline CDR1 is MNHNS and CDR2 SASEGT. V lost 3 bases, J lost 4 bases, and 10 bases lay in between. This CDR3 contains 13 residues. CDR3 bases: TGTGCCAGCAGTGATGGCTTACCTTACGAGCAGTACTTC. This encodes CASSDGLPYEQYF.

In its sample, this clonotype was seen a few times. V and J are TRBV3-1 and TRBJ2-7, with TRBD2 matching 11 bases. CDR3 length: 15 amino acids. The V gene end was trimmed by 0 bases and the J gene end by 12 bases; junction bases not matched to a gene: 10. The germline V gene encodes CDR1 LGHDT and CDR2 YNNKEL (reference sequence). The CDR3 DNA is TGTGCCAGCAGCCAAGATTGGCTAGCGGGGGGTCCGCCGTACTTC. Residues: CASSQDWLAGGPPYF.